Shown below are 23 T cell receptor beta chains from a single sample sequenced in a study of T cells in Graves' hyperthyroidism and ophthalmopathy (dated by TCRdb to the late 2010s). Library preparation employed multiplex PCR. Instrument used: Illumina HiSeq 2000. The TCR beta CDR3 regions were amplified from the RNA transcripts. The first round of RT-PCR for the TCR CDR3 was performed with the HTBI primer set and the Qiagen OneStep RT-PCR kit. TCRdb applied fastp at Q25 and MiXCR to the public reads, then kept only in-frame beta chains. Under each unique CDR3 protein, matching rows form one entry showing the most common genes and DNA. Counted in this sample were about 380,000 distinct CDR3 sequences; about 18% of them appeared once. The ten largest clones take up around two fifths of the sample. Sequencing was carried out using blood. The receptors were gathered from a man between 18 and 29 years old with Graves' ophthalmopathy.

This clonotype was counted at least ten times. This rearrangement joins TRBV3-1 to TRBJ2-7; the match to TRBD1 covers 8 bases. This CDR3 region has 14 residues. The V segment lost 1 base and the J segment 3 bases; nucleotides outside the gene matches: 2. Germline V gene sequence: CDR1 LGHDT, CDR2 YNNKEL (reference sequence). The CDR3 bases are TGTGCCAGCAGCCAAGTTGGACAGGGCTACGAGCAGTACTTC. It encodes CASSQVGQGYEQYF.

This clonotype was recorded at least ten times. The chain links TRBV12-3 or TRBV12-4 to TRBJ1-1; D may be TRBD1 (6 bases). With 6 bases removed from V and 10 bases from J, the gap between germline ends came to 15 bases. The CDR3 totals 12 residues. The CDR3 region is CASSLPGAGAFF. The CDR3 nucleotides read TGTGCCAGCAGCCTACCGGGGGCCGGAGCTTTCTTT.

This clonotype was observed many times. The CDR3 coding sequence is TGTGCCAGCAGCTTAGAACCAGGGTCCTACGAGCAGTACTTC. Amino acid sequence: CASSLEPGSYEQYF. This chain joins TRBV7-6 and TRBJ2-7; a weak D match, TRBD1 (5 bases). V shed 1 base and J shed 1 base, with 8 bases lying between them. Germline CDR1 SGHVS, CDR2 FNYEAQ. CDR3 length equals 14 residues.

The V call is TRBV5-1, the J call TRBJ1-4; D is uncertain. The germline V gene encodes CDR1 SGHRS and CDR2 YFSETQ. The V end was cut by 7 bases, the J end by 3 bases, with 13 bases between. The CDR3 covers 14 residues. As DNA, the CDR3 is TGCGCCAGCTCCCCAGCAGGATCTAATGAAAAACTGTTTTTT. Its protein is CASSPAGSNEKLFF.

The chain has TRBV20-1 and TRBJ2-7; TRBD2 aligns across 8 bases. Germline trimming cut 6 bases from V and 1 base from J; bases unmatched to any gene: 14. Germline V CDR1 and CDR2: DFQATT, SNEGSKA (reference sequence). This CDR3 spans 16 amino acids. CDR3 region: CSALDRGGGRSYEQYF. CDR3 DNA sequence: TGCAGTGCCCTAGACCGTGGAGGCGGGAGGTCCTACGAGCAGTACTTC.

This clonotype was observed a handful of times. The V call is TRBV20-1, the J call TRBJ1-6, with D hard to call. Trimming stripped 8 bases from V and 5 bases from J, with 13 bases between. The CDR3 extends over 13 amino acids. The germline CDR1 and CDR2 sequences are DFQATT and SNEGSKA (reference sequence). The CDR3 nucleotides are TGCAGTACCTTCAGGACCAATAATTCACCCCTCCACTTT. It is translated as CSTFRTNNSPLHF.

This clonotype appeared a few times. V and J are TRBV19 and TRBJ1-1, with 7 bases lining up with TRBD1. J was trimmed by 0 bases and V by 3 bases; bases with no gene match: 13. The CDR3 is 18 amino acids. Germline lookup yields CDR1 LNHDA and CDR2 SQIVND (reference sequence). In nucleotides, the CDR3 is TGTGCCAGTAGTATTATAGGGGGCGACATTGGCATGAACACTGAAGCTTTCTTT. Its translation is CASSIIGGDIGMNTEAFF.

This clonotype was recorded at least ten times. CDR3 protein: CASSEGRGVPQHF. DNA for the CDR3: TGTGCCAGCAGTGAAGGACGCGGCGTCCCCCAGCATTTT. The chain combines TRBV6-1 with TRBJ1-5; D ambiguous. The V gene's germline CDR1 is MNHNS and CDR2 SASEGT. The CDR3 is 13 residues long. V lost 1 base, J lost 10 bases, and 11 bases lay in between.

Details on this clonotype: A much larger clone is a single base away; this may be a read error. The CDR3 sequence is CDSSEAPTGANTEAFF. CDR3 sequence (DNA): TGTGACAGCAGTGAAGCCCCCACAGGGGCCAACACTGAAGCTTTCTTT. The chain joins TRBV6-1 to TRBJ1-1, with 7 bases that match TRBD1. Per the germline V gene, CDR1 is MNHNS and CDR2 is SASEGT. The CDR3 is made up of 16 amino acids.

Ten or more counts support this clonotype. The chain recombines TRBV5-1 with TRBJ2-5, with 8 bases matching TRBD1. CDR1 and CDR2 (germline): SGHRS, YFSETQ. The CDR3 is 16 residues long. Trimming cost V 1 base and J 4 bases; bases outside gene matches: 9. CDR3 DNA sequence: TGCGCCAGCAGCTTGTCACAGGGGGGTGGTGGAGAGACCCAGTACTTC. This gives the protein CASSLSQGGGGETQYF. The full variable domain, in which reference TRBV5-1 and TRBJ2-5 provide the parts outside the CDR3, is KAGVTQTPRYLIKTRGQQVTLSCSPISGHRSVSWYQQTPGQGLQFLFEYFSETQRNKGNFPGRFSGRQFSNSRSEMNVSTLELGDSALYLCASSLSQGGGGETQYFGPGTRLLVL.

This clonotype was detected ten times or more. The chain uses TRBV7-8 and TRBJ2-3, with a possible D match to TRBD2 (5 bases). V shed 0 bases and J shed 1 base, with 14 bases lying between them. The CDR3 spans 17 residues. The V gene's germline CDR1 is SGHVS and CDR2 FQNEAQ. The CDR3 bases are TGTGCCAGCAGCTTAGCGCGAGGGTCTGCCCGCACAGATACGCAGTATTTT. Amino acid sequence: CASSLARGSARTDTQYF.

Many counts were recorded for this clonotype. The chain recombines TRBV6-4 with TRBJ2-2; 10 bases are shared with TRBD2. V was pared by 6 bases and J by 3 bases, with 1 base of the junction left unmatched. CDR1 is MRHNA and CDR2 is SNTAGT in the germline V gene. The CDR3 is 14 amino acids. The CDR3 DNA reads TGTGCCAGCAGGAGCGGGGGGGACACCGGGGAGCTGTTTTTT. Translating it yields CASRSGGDTGELFF.

Turning to this clonotype: Possible read error: a much larger clone is one base away. This rearrangement joins TRBV7-3 to TRBJ2-1; the D call may be TRBD1 or TRBD2 (5 bases each). Germline assignment: CDR1 SGHTA and CDR2 FQGTGA. Trimming left V 6 bases short and J 9 bases short, with 21 bases between. The CDR3 totals 15 residues. For the CDR3, the DNA is TGTGCCAGCAGTCCCGCCGGGGCTGGAAACAGTGAGCAGTTCTTC. Its translation: CASSPAGAGNSEQFF.

This clonotype appeared many times. This CDR3 is CATLGQGNTEAFF. The DNA of the CDR3 is TGTGCCACCCTGGGACAGGGAAACACTGAAGCTTTCTTT. The genes are TRBV10-3 and TRBJ1-1, with 9 bases aligning to TRBD1. The J segment lost 2 bases and the V segment lost 10 bases, leaving 5 bases of the junction unmatched. The CDR3 sequence is 13 residues long. CDR1 and CDR2 (germline): ENHRY, SYGVKD.

The gene calls are TRBV9 and TRBJ2-7, with 7 bases that match TRBD1. This CDR3 has 14 amino acids. Germline V CDR1 and CDR2: SGDLS, YYNGEE. The V gene end was trimmed by 4 bases and the J gene end by 1 base; junction bases not matched to a gene: 5. The chain's CDR3 is CASSRQGDSYEQYF. CDR3 in DNA: TGTGCCAGCAGCAGGCAGGGGGATTCCTACGAGCAGTACTTC.

CDR3 amino acids: CSARRAGSATGELFF. CDR3 bases: TGCAGTGCTAGAAGGGCAGGGTCAGCAACCGGGGAGCTGTTTTTT. The V gene is TRBV20-1, the J gene TRBJ2-2; TRBD1 is a possible D gene (5 bases). This CDR3 has 15 residues. Trimming took 2 bases from V and 5 from J, leaving 15 bases between them. CDR1 and CDR2 (germline): DFQATT, SNEGSKA (reference sequence).

V and J are TRBV6-1 and TRBJ2-2; 11 bases match TRBD2. The CDR3 totals 15 residues. J gave up 4 bases and V 10 bases, and 8 bases lay outside the gene matches. Germline assignment: CDR1 MNHNS and CDR2 SASEGT. The CDR3 sequence is CATKRTSGGTGELFF. The CDR3 nucleotides are TGTGCCACCAAACGAACTAGCGGGGGCACCGGGGAGCTGTTTTTT.

This clonotype was recorded at least ten times. The chain is built from TRBV5-1 and TRBJ1-5; 7 bases are shared with TRBD1. The length of the CDR3 is 14 residues. V trimming: 2 bases; J trimming: 5 bases; junction bases outside the gene matches: 4. CDR1 is SGHRS and CDR2 is YFSETQ in the germline V gene. This CDR3 is CASSLTGTDQPQHF. Here the CDR3 DNA reads TGCGCCAGCAGCTTAACCGGGACAGATCAGCCCCAGCATTTT.

Concerning this clonotype: Being one base from a much bigger clone, this may be a read error. The gene calls are TRBV6-5 and TRBJ1-2; D call uncertain. Germline V gives CDR1 MNHEY, CDR2 SVGAGI. The V end lost 8 bases, the J end lost 4 bases, and 14 bases lay between the germline ends. CDR3 length: 13 amino acids. The CDR3: CASGDPGGYGYTF. The CDR3 nucleotides read TGTGCCAGCGGTGACCCAGGTGGCTATGGCTACACCTTC.

V is TRBV2 and J is TRBJ1-5; 11 positions agree with TRBD1. V lost 4 bases, J lost 1 base, and 6 bases stayed unmatched. The CDR3 spans 17 residues. The germline gives CDR1 SNHLY, CDR2 FYNNEI. Written as DNA, the CDR3 is TGTGCCAGCAGTGCCGGGACAGGGGGTTGGAGCAATCAGCCCCAGCATTTT. Translating gives CASSAGTGGWSNQPQHF.

In its sample, this clonotype was seen many times. The rearrangement joins TRBV7-3 to TRBJ1-1; D unresolved. V lost 2 bases to trimming and J lost 5 bases, with 12 bases between them. The CDR3 runs to 14 residues. Germline assignment: CDR1 SGHTA and CDR2 FQGTGA. DNA of the CDR3: TGTGCCAGCAGCTTAGGGCAGATGGGGACTGAAGCTTTCTTT. This codes for CASSLGQMGTEAFF. The full variable domain, completed using reference TRBV7-3 and TRBJ1-1, is GAGVSQTPSNKVTEKGKYVELRCDPISGHTALYWYRQSLGQGPEFLIYFQGTGAADDSGLPNDRFFAVRPEGSVSTLKIQRTERGDSAVYLCASSLGQMGTEAFFGQGTRLTVV.

In this sample, this clonotype turned up many times. V usage is TRBV27 and J usage is TRBJ1-5; D not certain. This CDR3 comprises 13 residues. Deletions cut 5 bases from V and 3 bases from J, with 8 bases between. Germline assignment: CDR1 MNHEY and CDR2 SMNVEV (reference sequence). CDR3 nucleotides: TGTGCCAGCAGTAACAGACCCAATCAGCCCCAGCATTTT. It encodes CASSNRPNQPQHF.

This clonotype has at least ten counts. The chain joins TRBV24-1 to TRBJ2-3; TRBD1 might be the D (5 bases). Germline V gene data show CDR1 as KGHDR and CDR2 as SFDVKD. This CDR3 is built from 14 residues. V lost 6 bases, J lost 2 bases, and 11 bases lay in between. CDR3 region: CATSSDRYTDTQYF. In DNA form, the CDR3 reads TGTGCCACCAGTTCCGACAGATACACAGATACGCAGTATTTT.